This TCR beta chain was observed in a study of blood T cell repertoires in COVID-19. Study at large: The origin of the acute and convalescent COVID-19 samples was the United States, Italy and Spain.

Produced via immunoSEQ multiplex PCR; TCRdb's table is partial and in-frame only. The sample contains about 60,000 clones, roughly 80% of which appear only once. This study enrolled people aged about 18 to 95 from 24 US geographic areas. The germline V and J ends were trimmed by 4 bases and 8 bases, with 17 bases remaining between them. Per germline, CDR1 KGHSH and CDR2 LQKENI. The CDR3 is 14 amino acids. The receptor's source is a woman aged 35 to 49 with acute COVID-19. The sample consisted of PBMCs or T cells enriched from blood (not recorded which). The chain uses TRBV18 and TRBJ1-1; D is undetermined. In DNA, the CDR3 is TGTGCCAGCTCACTCCGGGTCCCGGTGCCGGAAGCTTTCTTT. It yields the protein CASSLRVPVPEAFF.